The 29 T cell receptor beta chains reported below all come from one sample, sequenced in a study of blood T cell repertoires in COVID-19. TCRdb's table, derived via immunoSEQ multiplex PCR, lists solely in-frame clones and lacks some. This sample has 130,000 or so clones; around 83% occur once, and the top ten carry 15% to 20%. The sample consisted of PBMCs or T cells enriched from blood (not recorded which). These receptors came from a man in his thirties or forties who had recovered from COVID-19.

This rearrangement joins TRBV6-5 to TRBJ2-2; 8 bases are a match to TRBD1. This CDR3 is built from 15 residues. Per germline, CDR1 MNHEY and CDR2 SVGAGI. V shed 7 bases, J shed 6 bases, and the junction held 10 bases outside the gene matches. CDR3 DNA: TGTGCCAGCAAGGCTCGGACAGGGTGGTCCGGGGAGCTGTTTTTT. Translated, it gives CASKARTGWSGELFF.

This chain links TRBV5-1 with TRBJ2-5; 13 nucleotides align to TRBD2. Trimming took 0 bases from V and 3 from J; bases not matched to a gene: 2. The CDR3 runs 16 residues. Per germline, CDR1 SGHRS and CDR2 YFSETQ. The CDR3 is CASSLGTSGREETQYF. Written as DNA, the CDR3 is TGCGCCAGCAGCTTGGGAACTAGCGGGAGGGAAGAGACCCAGTACTTC.

The chain is built from TRBV9 and TRBJ2-3; TRBD2 aligns across 11 bases. Germline trimming cut 0 bases from V and 0 bases from J; bases unmatched to any gene: 6. The CDR3 extends over 18 amino acids. Germline V lookup: CDR1 SGDLS, CDR2 YYNGEE. The CDR3: CASSVEGLADPSTDTQYF. The DNA for the CDR3 is TGTGCCAGCAGCGTAGAGGGACTAGCGGACCCCAGCACAGATACGCAGTATTTT.

The CDR3 protein is CASSRTGTINTGELFF. DNA of the CDR3: TGTGCCAGCAGCCGAACCGGGACAATTAACACCGGGGAGCTGTTTTTT. This rearrangement joins TRBV5-8 to TRBJ2-2, with D possibly matching TRBD1 (6 bases). This CDR3 is built from 16 residues. Between the trimmed V and J ends, which lost 4 bases and 2 bases, there was a span of 15 bases. The V gene's germline CDR1 is SGHTS and CDR2 YDEGEE. Combining the CDR3 with reference TRBV5-8 and TRBJ2-2 gives the whole variable domain EAGVTQSPTHLIKTRGQQATLRCSPISGHTSVYWYQQALGLGLQFLLWYDEGEERNRGNFPPRFSGRQFPNYSSELNVNALELEDSALYLCASSRTGTINTGELFFGEGSRLTVL.

This chain uses TRBV27 with TRBJ2-5; 8 bases align to TRBD1. From germline, CDR1 is MNHEY and CDR2 SMNVEV (reference sequence). V shed 5 bases, J shed 5 bases, and the junction held 4 bases outside the gene matches. The CDR3 contains 13 residues. The DNA for the CDR3 is TGTGCCAGCAGTCCACGGACAGGGGAGACCCAGTACTTC. It yields the protein CASSPRTGETQYF.

The chain is built from TRBV3-1 (or the pseudogene TRBV3-2) and TRBJ1-2; 7 positions match TRBD1. The length of the CDR3 is 13 residues. CDR1 LGHDT and CDR2 YNNKEL come from the germline V gene (reference sequence). V dropped 5 bases and J dropped 6; count of bases not matched to a gene: 6. Written as DNA, the CDR3 is TGTGCCAGCAGCTACCGACAGGGCCATGGCTACACCTTC. Translating gives CASSYRQGHGYTF.

CDR3 sequence (DNA): TGTGCCAGCAGCCAATCCTCTCTGGGACAGGGTGGAGATACGCAGTATTTT. It is translated as CASSQSSLGQGGDTQYF. The V gene is TRBV3-1 (or the pseudogene TRBV3-2), the J gene TRBJ2-3; 9 bases agree with TRBD1. The trim removed 2 bases at V and 5 bases at J, leaving 11 bases unmatched. The CDR3 has 17 amino acids. Germline V gene lookup returns CDR1 LGHDT and CDR2 YNNKEL (reference sequence).

The chain employs TRBV7-5 and TRBJ2-7; the table's D call of TRBD1 was not tested on the DNA. TRBV7-5 is recorded as a pseudogene. This CDR3 is 20 amino acids long. The CDR3 here is CARSLGGRDRGPNGTPEQYV. In DNA, the CDR3 is TGTGCCAGAAGCTTAGGGGGGAGGGACAGGGGCCCCAATGGAACCCCCGAGCAGTACGTC.

The J gene is TRBJ1-5, the V gene TRBV30, with D perhaps matching TRBD1 (6 bases). V was clipped by 0 bases and J by 2 bases, with 11 bases between them. Germline V lookup: CDR1 GTSNPN, CDR2 SVGIG (reference sequence). CDR3 length equals 15 residues. CDR3: CAWSVRQGRNQPQHF. CDR3 DNA: TGTGCCTGGAGTGTACGGCAGGGGCGCAATCAGCCCCAGCATTTT.

The chain carries TRBV7-9 and TRBJ2-1; 7 bases are a match to TRBD1. Trimming took 6 bases from V and 3 from J; bases not matched to a gene: 2. This CDR3 is built from 13 residues. CDR1 is SEHNR and CDR2 is FQNEAQ in the germline V gene (reference sequence). In DNA, the CDR3 is TGTGCCAGCAGTGGGACAGACTACAATGAGCAGTTCTTC. Translated: CASSGTDYNEQFF. The variable domain in full, with the rest retrieved from reference TRBV7-9 and TRBJ2-1, is DTGVSQNPRHKITKRGQNVTFRCDPISEHNRLYWYRQTLGQGPEFLTYFQNEAQLEKSRLLSDRFSAERPKGSFSTLEIQRTEQGDSAMYLCASSGTDYNEQFFGPGTRLTVL.

This clone was seen a single time. V usage is TRBV27 and J usage is TRBJ2-7, with TRBD1 identical over 7 bases. The J segment lost 5 bases and the V segment lost 5 bases, leaving 18 bases of the junction unmatched. Germline CDR1 and CDR2: MNHEY and SMNVEV (reference sequence). This CDR3 is 17 amino acids long. The CDR3 region is CASSPWVGSGGRNEQYF. In DNA form, the CDR3 reads TGTGCCAGCAGTCCATGGGTTGGATCAGGGGGAAGGAACGAGCAGTACTTC.

The chain combines TRBV27 with TRBJ2-2, with D possibly matching TRBD1 (8 bases). V shed 4 bases and J shed 6 bases, with 12 bases lying between them. The CDR3 loop spans 14 amino acids. Germline values: CDR1 MNHEY, CDR2 SMNVEV (reference sequence). The CDR3 region is CASSYRGGAGELFF. As DNA, the CDR3 is TGTGCCAGCAGTTACAGGGGGGGCGCCGGGGAGCTGTTTTTT.

For this clone: At one end, the junction sequence differs from germline, possibly due to a read error. The genes are TRBV19 and TRBJ1-6; D gene uncertain. This CDR3 region has 19 residues. Germline V gene sequence: CDR1 LNHDA, CDR2 SQIVND (reference sequence). CDR3 loop: CASSTVSGTTKGVYSPLHF. The DNA of the CDR3 is TGTGCCAGCAGTACCGTATCAGGAACAACGAAGGGAGTGTATTCACCCCTCCACTTT.

V is TRBV18 and J is TRBJ2-3; the match to TRBD2 covers 7 bases. The CDR3 covers 14 residues. Looked up from germline, CDR1 is KGHSH and CDR2 is LQKENI. Trimming at V came to 6 bases and at J to 2 bases, leaving 5 bases not matched to a gene. CDR3 loop: CASSSSGATDTQYF. CDR3 bases: TGTGCCAGCTCCTCTAGCGGAGCCACAGATACGCAGTATTTT.

This chain joins TRBV7-2 and TRBJ2-1, with D maybe TRBD1 (7 bases). Germline V gives CDR1 SGHTA, CDR2 FQGNSA. V was pared by 3 bases and J by 0 bases, with 18 bases between. The CDR3 is 18 amino acids. The CDR3 DNA reads TGTGCCAGCAGCTTCCCCCAGGGGGAGGAGAGCTCCTACAATGAGCAGTTCTTC. This encodes CASSFPQGEESSYNEQFF.

The CDR3 region is CASSLGTAHAYGYTF. The CDR3 region has the DNA TGTGCCAGCAGCTTAGGGACAGCCCACGCGTATGGCTACACCTTC. This chain uses TRBV11-2 with TRBJ1-2, with TRBD1 as a possible D gene (6 bases). There are 15 residues in the CDR3. Germline V gene sequence: CDR1 SGHAT, CDR2 FQNNGV. Between the trimmed V and J ends, which lost 1 base and 5 bases, there was a span of 14 bases.

The chain is built from TRBV9 and TRBJ2-2; TRBD2 matches 11 bases. CDR1 and CDR2 from the germline V gene are SGDLS and YYNGEE. Germline trimming cut 3 bases from V and 4 bases from J; bases unmatched to any gene: 8. The length of the CDR3 is 17 residues. The CDR3 DNA is TGTGCCAGCAGCGCAATAGCGGGGGGGCTGGGCACCGGGGAGCTGTTTTTT. It specifies CASSAIAGGLGTGELFF.

The J gene is TRBJ1-2, the V gene TRBV9; 7 positions match TRBD1. From germline, CDR1 is SGDLS and CDR2 YYNGEE. CDR3 length equals 13 residues. J lost 7 bases, V lost 0 bases, and 3 bases had no gene match. In nucleotides, the CDR3 is TGTGCCAGCAGCGTAGGGCAGGGGGGTGGCTACACCTTC. Translated, it gives CASSVGQGGGYTF.

The chain employs TRBV19 and TRBJ1-1; D is perhaps TRBD1 (5 bases). This CDR3 has 15 amino acids. V lost 4 bases to trimming and J lost 1 base, with 13 bases between them. Germline V gene data show CDR1 as LNHDA and CDR2 as SQIVND (reference sequence). CDR3: CASSNGRGTNTEAFF. CDR3 in DNA: TGTGCCAGTAGTAATGGGAGGGGCACGAACACTGAAGCTTTCTTT.

V is TRBV7-9 and J is TRBJ2-7; D remains ambiguous. Germline loops: CDR1 SEHNR, CDR2 FQNEAQ (reference sequence). The CDR3 has 14 residues. With 4 bases removed from V and 0 bases from J, the gap between germline ends came to 10 bases. The CDR3 coding sequence is TGTGCCAGCAGCTCGCCGCCGAGCTCCTACGAGCAGTACTTC. This translates into CASSSPPSSYEQYF.

The chain is built from TRBV3-1 (or the pseudogene TRBV3-2) and TRBJ2-3, with TRBD2 matching over 13 bases. V was pared by 0 bases and J by 4 bases, with 10 bases of the junction left unmatched. This CDR3 is 19 amino acids long. Germline V gives CDR1 LGHDT, CDR2 YNNKEL (reference sequence). CDR3 region: CASSQEGTSGRAWADTQYF. As DNA, the CDR3 is TGTGCCAGCAGCCAAGAAGGTACTAGCGGGAGGGCCTGGGCAGATACGCAGTATTTT.

This chain connects TRBV4-1 to TRBJ2-3; D is unclear. CDR3 length equals 13 residues. Germline CDR1 and CDR2: MGHRA and YSYEKL. Trimming stripped 3 bases from V and 4 bases from J, with 8 bases between. The CDR3 nucleotides read TGCGCCAGCAGCCAGGCATCCCCAGATACGCAGTATTTT. This translates into CASSQASPDTQYF.

The rearrangement links TRBV18 to TRBJ1-1; 7 nucleotides line up with TRBD1. The junction had 11 bases not matched to a gene; V was cut back by 6 bases and J by 1 base. This CDR3 has 16 residues. Germline V gene lookup returns CDR1 KGHSH and CDR2 LQKENI. The CDR3 nucleotides read TGTGCCAGCTCCCAAAACCCGACAGGGAAGAACACTGAAGCTTTCTTT. Protein sequence: CASSQNPTGKNTEAFF.

This rearrangement joins TRBV5-5 to TRBJ2-1, with 9 bases aligning to TRBD2. V shed 4 bases, J shed 8 bases, and the junction held 10 bases outside the gene matches. CDR1 is SGHKS and CDR2 is YYEKEE in the germline V gene (reference sequence). The CDR3 loop spans 15 amino acids. The CDR3: CASSQISGGADEQFF. Written as DNA, the CDR3 is TGTGCCAGCAGCCAAATTAGCGGGGGAGCGGATGAGCAGTTCTTC. Variable domain in full (rest from reference TRBV5-5 and TRBJ2-1): DAGVTQSPTHLIKTRGQQVTLRCSPISGHKSVSWYQQVLGQGPQFIFQYYEKEERGRGNFPDRFSARQFPNYSSELNVNALLLGDSALYLCASSQISGGADEQFFGPGTRLTVL.

This chain uses TRBV7-9 with TRBJ1-6; the D gene is possibly TRBD1 (5 bases). In germline, CDR1 is SEHNR, CDR2 FQNEAQ (reference sequence). The germline V and J ends were trimmed by 1 base and 8 bases, with 6 bases remaining between them. This CDR3 spans 13 amino acids. The chain's CDR3 is CASSLVGDSPLHF. As DNA, the CDR3 is TGTGCCAGCAGCTTAGTAGGGGATTCACCCCTCCACTTT.

The chain carries TRBV2 and TRBJ2-2; TRBD2 matches at 12 bases. Germline-derived CDR1 and CDR2 are SNHLY and FYNNEI. The CDR3 has 15 residues. V lost 6 bases and J lost 5; bases outside the gene matches: 4. CDR3 residues: CASRTGTSGTGELFF. The DNA of the CDR3 is TGTGCCAGCAGAACCGGGACTAGCGGGACCGGGGAGCTGTTTTTT.

J is TRBJ2-2 and V is TRBV19, with D possibly matching TRBD1 (6 bases). The CDR3 is 15 amino acids. CDR1 is LNHDA and CDR2 is SQIVND in the germline V gene (reference sequence). V lost 4 bases to trimming and J lost 5 bases, with 14 bases between them. CDR3 bases: TGTGCCAGTAGTACCGGCGCAGGGGAAACCGGGGAGCTGTTTTTT. This gives the protein CASSTGAGETGELFF.

The rearrangement uses TRBV3-1 (or the pseudogene TRBV3-2) and TRBJ1-4; 8 bases are a match to TRBD1. V was clipped by 3 bases and J by 7 bases; unmatched bases: 10. Germline loops: CDR1 LGHDT, CDR2 YNNKEL (reference sequence). The CDR3 length is 16 residues. In DNA, the CDR3 is TGTGCCAGCAGCCAGAGGAGAGACAGGGGTGGTGAAAAACTGTTTTTT. Residues: CASSQRRDRGGEKLFF.

The chain carries TRBV4-1 and TRBJ1-6; the D gene is possibly TRBD1 (6 bases). V was cut by 0 bases and J by 0 bases, with 9 bases left in between. From germline, CDR1 is MGHRA and CDR2 YSYEKL. CDR3 length: 17 amino acids. The CDR3: CASSQETGSSYNSPLHF. Written as DNA, the CDR3 is TGCGCCAGCAGCCAAGAGACAGGAAGCTCCTATAATTCACCCCTCCACTTT.